Following are 9 T cell receptor beta chains from one sample sequenced in a study of CXCR3-negative and CXCR3-positive naive CD8 T cells. Libraries of TRB cDNA were made by 5' RACE and carried UMIs. TCRdb derives one entry per CDR3 protein from the 5' RACE reads, leaving out DNA. This sample contains about 82,000 distinct CDR3 sequences. Sequenced material: naive CXCR3- CD8+ T cells from blood. Subset here: CD45RO-CCR7+CD27+CD95- naive CD8+ T cells lacking CXCR3 (TNR3-). Receptor source: a human donor in good health. Some clones in this sample may be carry-over from other donors' samples.

V usage is TRBV5-6 and J usage is TRBJ1-2; the D call of TRBD1 rests on TCRdb alone, since no DNA is present to check it. In germline, CDR1 is SGHDT, CDR2 YYEEEE. CDR3 size: 14 residues. The CDR3 is CASSLPGVIYGYTF.

The chain combines TRBV27 with TRBJ2-7; TCRdb names TRBD2, which stays unverified in the absence of DNA. The length of the CDR3 is 16 residues. Germline V gene lookup returns CDR1 MNHEY and CDR2 SMNVEV (reference sequence). The chain's CDR3 is CASSLGTSGSHYEQYF.

The rearrangement uses TRBV5-8 and TRBJ2-7; TCRdb designates TRBD1, a call that cannot be tested without DNA. The V gene's germline CDR1 is SGHTS and CDR2 YDEGEE. The CDR3 loop spans 15 amino acids. CDR3 residues: CASSFPGQGAYEQYF.

The genes are TRBV12-3 or TRBV12-4 and TRBJ1-1; the D call from TCRdb, TRBD1, cannot be confirmed without DNA. The CDR3 covers 15 residues. The CDR3 reads CASSTWGHMNTEAFF.

CDR3 in amino acids: CASTQGENYGYTF. The V call is TRBV7-9, the J call TRBJ1-2; checking the TCRdb D call of TRBD1 is not possible without DNA. The CDR3 has 13 residues. From germline, CDR1 is SEHNR and CDR2 FQNEAQ (reference sequence).

V is TRBV7-9 and J is TRBJ1-5. CDR3 size: 12 residues. Germline values: CDR1 SEHNR, CDR2 FQNEAQ (reference sequence). The CDR3 here is CASSRSDQPQHF.

CDR3 protein: CSVDPNYGYTF. The rearrangement uses TRBV29-1 and TRBJ1-2. CDR1 is SQVTM and CDR2 is ANQGSEA in the germline V gene. The CDR3 has 11 amino acids.

The chain has TRBV20-1 and TRBJ2-2. Germline CDR1 is DFQATT and CDR2 is SNEGSKA (reference sequence). The CDR3 runs 16 residues. The CDR3 loop is CSARVRTEANTGELFF.

The genes are TRBV30 and TRBJ1-1. CDR3 size: 12 residues. CDR1 is GTSNPN, CDR2 SVGIG, per germline (reference sequence). CDR3 sequence: CAWIPLNTEAFF.